This T cell receptor (beta chain) was captured in a study of shared clonotypes between healthy human individuals. CDR3 length: 16 residues. V was pared by 4 bases and J by 2 bases, with 17 bases between. Germline lookup yields CDR1 MNHNS and CDR2 SASEGT. The table came from immunoSEQ multiplex PCR; TCRdb's copy has only in-frame clones and leaves some out. The table includes around 1.4 million clones, approximately 98.5% detected once. The source of this sequence is a man aged 25 to 45 in good health. Sequencing was carried out using naive CD4+ T cells sorted from blood. This sample's subset: CD45RA+ positively selected. This chain uses TRBV6-1 with TRBJ1-2, with D tentatively TRBD1 (5 bases). CDR3 protein: CASSATRVPRNYGYTF. For the CDR3, the DNA is TGTGCCAGCAGTGCGACCAGGGTGCCCCGAAACTATGGCTACACCTTC.